This TCR beta chain was recorded in a study of T cell clonality in common variable immunodeficiency. The study's findings and limits: Common variable immunodeficiency TCR beta sequences reportedly had fewer deletions and N-nucleotide insertions. CVID subjects had higher TCRbeta clonality than healthy controls, most marked in about a third. Compared with controls, CVID subjects had fewer shared TCRbeta clones.

CDR1 and CDR2 (germline): DFQATT, SNEGSKA (reference sequence). This CDR3 has 14 amino acids. Germline trimming cut 5 bases from V and 3 bases from J; bases unmatched to any gene: 3. This clone was seen repeatedly, ten times or more. As yet, its antigen is unknown. The read gets to within 3 residues of the CDR3 end, and the germline J gene fills in the rest. Data came from immunoSEQ multiplex PCR; TCRdb stores just in-frame clones and leaves some out. Recorded here are tens of thousands of clones, with no singletons, and the ten leading clones hold approximately 3%. The chain recombines TRBV20-1 with TRBJ2-3; 12 bases are a match to TRBD2. This sequence was found in a person between 18 and 75 years old in good health. Sequencing was performed on peripheral blood mononuclear cells. CDR3 DNA, as far as it was read: TGCAGTGCTCGGACTAGCGGGAAAACAGATACG. The encoded protein is CSARTSGKTDT. The entire CDR3 reads CSARTSGKTDTQYF.